Listed below are T cell receptor beta chains from one sample, sequenced in a study of shared clonotypes between healthy human individuals. Data came from immunoSEQ multiplex PCR; TCRdb stores just in-frame clones and leaves some out. Of 2 million to 3 million clones in the sample, roughly 93% were seen once. The source material was naive CD4+ T cells from PBMCs. The receptors originated from a man younger than 35 in good health. Some clones in this sample may be carry-over from other donors' samples. The CDR3 runs from the conserved cysteine through the conserved F or W. D genes are given only for firm matches. Not every row has a clone size; where given, it reads once, few, many or a size class.

CDR3aa,CDR3nt,j_gene,d_gene,abundance,v_gene
CASSLPVGAYEQYF,TGTGCCAGCAGTCTACCTGTCGGAGCCTACGAGCAGTACTTC,TRBJ2-7,-,-,TRBV6-1
CASSDSQFNQPQHF,TGTGCCAGCAGTGATTCACAGTTCAATCAGCCCCAGCATTTT,TRBJ1-5,-,-,TRBV25-1
CASSLYTGNYEQYF,TGTGCCAGCAGCTTATACACAGGGAACTACGAGCAGTACTTC,TRBJ2-7,-,-,TRBV11-3
CASSFSRNGETQYF,TGTGCCAGCAGTTTCTCGCGGAACGGGGAGACCCAGTACTTC,TRBJ2-5,-,-,TRBV28
CASSLGRIAGWNEQFF,TGTGCCAGCAGCTTAGGGCGGATAGCGGGTTGGAATGAGCAGTTCTTC,TRBJ2-1,TRBD2,-,TRBV7-8
CASSYAGSGNEKLFF,TGTGCCAGCAGTTACGCGGGTTCGGGTAATGAAAAACTGTTTTTT,TRBJ1-4,-,-,TRBV6-6
CSARQGYGYTF,TGCAGTGCTAGGCAGGGATATGGCTACACCTTC,TRBJ1-2,-,-,TRBV20-1
CASSSSSYEQYF,TGCGCCAGCAGCTCCTCCTCCTACGAGCAGTACTTC,TRBJ2-7,-,-,TRBV5-1
CASSGIQGAWETQYF,TGTGCCAGCAGTGGGATACAGGGGGCCTGGGAGACCCAGTACTTC,TRBJ2-5,TRBD1,-,TRBV2
CSAALEANVLTF,TGCAGCGCAGCACTCGAGGCCAACGTCCTGACTTTC,TRBJ2-6,-,-,TRBV29-1
CASRRDAANTGELFF,TGTGCCAGCAGGCGGGACGCGGCGAACACCGGGGAGCTGTTTTTT,TRBJ2-2,-,-,TRBV6-4
CASSLADRSGYTF,TGTGCCAGCAGTTTAGCGGACAGGAGTGGCTACACCTTC,TRBJ1-2,TRBD1,-,TRBV28
CAWSPDRDTEAFF,TGTGCCTGGAGTCCCGACCGAGACACTGAAGCTTTCTTT,TRBJ1-1,-,-,TRBV30
CASKDRPSQETQYF,TGTGCCAGTAAGGACAGACCGAGCCAAGAGACCCAGTACTTC,TRBJ2-5,-,-,TRBV19
CASSPLVGSRMETQYF,TGTGCCAGCAGCCCCCTAGTCGGTAGCAGGATGGAGACCCAGTACTTC,TRBJ2-5,-,-,TRBV21-1
CASSFFGDLETQYF,TGTGCCAGCAGTTTTTTTGGGGACCTAGAGACCCAGTACTTC,TRBJ2-5,-,-,TRBV28
CASSDHTTPGGDGYTF,TGTGCCAGCAGTGACCACACTACACCAGGGGGCGATGGCTACACCTTC,TRBJ1-2,TRBD1,-,TRBV25-1
CASSPLTGSPYEQYF,TGTGCCAGCAGCCCTTTGACAGGGTCTCCCTACGAGCAGTACTTC,TRBJ2-7,TRBD1,-,TRBV5-6
CASSPQGQGQPQHF,TGTGCCAGCTCACCTCAGGGACAGGGACAGCCCCAGCATTTT,TRBJ1-5,TRBD1,-,TRBV18
CASMQYWTQETQYF,TGTGCCAGCATGCAATATTGGACCCAAGAGACCCAGTACTTC,TRBJ2-5,-,-,TRBV28
CASSIRGLNTEAFF,TGTGCCAGTAGTATAAGGGGTCTGAACACTGAAGCTTTCTTT,TRBJ1-1,-,once,TRBV19
CASALLPTGSYGYTF,TGCGCCAGCGCCCTCCTCCCTACAGGGAGCTATGGCTACACCTTC,TRBJ1-2,-,-,TRBV4-1
CASSPARSGGSSYEQYF,TGTGCCAGCAGCCCAGCCCGGTCCGGCGGCAGCTCCTACGAGCAGTACTTC,TRBJ2-7,-,-,TRBV7-9
CASSSQGTRSYEQYF,TGCGCCAGCAGCTCACAGGGGACCCGTTCCTACGAGCAGTACTTC,TRBJ2-7,TRBD1,-,TRBV4-1
CASSHRRNQPQHF,TGTGCCAGCAGCCACAGGAGGAATCAGCCCCAGCATTTT,TRBJ1-5,-,-,TRBV11-2
CASSIWGQGISNQPQHF,TGTGCCAGTAGTATATGGGGACAGGGTATAAGCAATCAGCCCCAGCATTTT,TRBJ1-5,TRBD1,-,TRBV19
CASSYKGQKGTGELFF,TGTGCCAGCAGCTACAAGGGACAGAAGGGGACCGGGGAGCTGTTTTTT,TRBJ2-2,TRBD1,-,TRBV6-8
CASSLPSGAYEQYF,TGTGCCAGCAGTCTACCCTCCGGGGCTTACGAGCAGTACTTC,TRBJ2-7,-,-,TRBV6-1
CASSTRWTGELFF,TGTGCCAGCAGCACGCGGTGGACCGGGGAGCTGTTTTTT,TRBJ2-2,-,-,TRBV21-1
CASGTGGTEAFF,TGTGCCAGCGGGACAGGGGGAACTGAAGCTTTCTTT,TRBJ1-1,TRBD1,once,TRBV28
CATSRVGVGVSNQPQHF,TGTGCCACCAGCAGAGTGGGAGTCGGAGTTAGCAATCAGCCCCAGCATTTT,TRBJ1-5,-,once,TRBV15
CASTARGSGDDFF,TGTGCCAGTACCGCTAGGGGTTCGGGGGACGATTTCTTT,TRBJ1-1,-,-,TRBV19
CASSYGRGGDGYTF,TGTGCCAGCAGCTACGGACGCGGCGGGGATGGCTACACCTTC,TRBJ1-2,-,-,TRBV7-2
CASSHSGRATDTQYF,TGTGCCAGCAGTCATAGCGGGAGGGCCACAGATACGCAGTATTTT,TRBJ2-3,TRBD2,-,TRBV6-6
CASSVAPGRTDTQYF,TGTGCCAGCAGCGTGGCCCCAGGGAGGACAGATACGCAGTATTTT,TRBJ2-3,-,-,TRBV9
CASGGSGSGWETQYF,TGTGCCTCAGGGGGTAGCGGCAGTGGGTGGGAGACCCAGTACTTC,TRBJ2-5,-,-,TRBV19
CASSDGGITDTQYF,TGTGCCAGCAGTGACGGGGGTATCACAGATACGCAGTATTTT,TRBJ2-3,-,-,TRBV2